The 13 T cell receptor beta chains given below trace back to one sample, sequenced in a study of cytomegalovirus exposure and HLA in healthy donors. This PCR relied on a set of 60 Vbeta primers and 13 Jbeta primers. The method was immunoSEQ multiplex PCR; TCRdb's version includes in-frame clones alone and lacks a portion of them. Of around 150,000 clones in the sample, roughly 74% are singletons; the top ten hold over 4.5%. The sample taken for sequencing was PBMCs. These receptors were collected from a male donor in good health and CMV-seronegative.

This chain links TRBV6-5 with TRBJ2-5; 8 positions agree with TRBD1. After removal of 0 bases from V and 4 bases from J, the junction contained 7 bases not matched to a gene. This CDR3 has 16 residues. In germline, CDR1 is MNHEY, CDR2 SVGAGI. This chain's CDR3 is CASSYSDTTGVETQYF. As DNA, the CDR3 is TGTGCCAGCAGTTACTCCGACACGACAGGGGTAGAGACCCAGTACTTC.

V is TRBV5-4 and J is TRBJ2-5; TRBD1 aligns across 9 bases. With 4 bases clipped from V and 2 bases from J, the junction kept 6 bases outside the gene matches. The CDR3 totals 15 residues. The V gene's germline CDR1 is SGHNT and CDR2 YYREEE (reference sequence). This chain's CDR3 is CASSPDRGRQETQYF. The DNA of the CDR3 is TGTGCCAGCAGCCCAGACAGGGGGAGGCAAGAGACCCAGTACTTC.

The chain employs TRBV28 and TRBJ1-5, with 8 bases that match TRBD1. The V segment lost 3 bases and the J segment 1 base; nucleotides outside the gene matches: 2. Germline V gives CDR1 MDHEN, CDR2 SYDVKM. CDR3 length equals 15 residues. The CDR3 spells CASSFRQGSNQPQHF. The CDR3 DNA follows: TGTGCCAGCAGTTTCCGACAGGGGAGCAATCAGCCCCAGCATTTT. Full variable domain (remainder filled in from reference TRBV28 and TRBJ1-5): DVKVTQSSRYLVKRTGEKVFLECVQDMDHENMFWYRQDPGLGLRLIYFSYDVKMKEKGDIPEGYSVSREKKERFSLILESASTNQTSMYLCASSFRQGSNQPQHFGDGTRLSIL.

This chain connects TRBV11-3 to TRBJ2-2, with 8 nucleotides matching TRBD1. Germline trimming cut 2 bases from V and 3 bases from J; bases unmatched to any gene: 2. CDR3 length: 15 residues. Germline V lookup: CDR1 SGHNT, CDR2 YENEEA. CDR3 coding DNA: TGTGCCAGCAGCTTACAGGGGGCGGACACCGGGGAGCTGTTTTTT. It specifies CASSLQGADTGELFF.

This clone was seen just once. CDR3 nucleotides: TGTGCCAGTAATCCCGGGACAGCGGTCTACGAGCAGTACTTC. Residues: CASNPGTAVYEQYF. The V call is TRBV19, the J call TRBJ2-7; 7 nucleotides align to TRBD1. The CDR3 is 14 amino acids. V dropped 7 bases and J dropped 3; count of bases not matched to a gene: 9. Germline V gene sequence: CDR1 LNHDA, CDR2 SQIVND (reference sequence).

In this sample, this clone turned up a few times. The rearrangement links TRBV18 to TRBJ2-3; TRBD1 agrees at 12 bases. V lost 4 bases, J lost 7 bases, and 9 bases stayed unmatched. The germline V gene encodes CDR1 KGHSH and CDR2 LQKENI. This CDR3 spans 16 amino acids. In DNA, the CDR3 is TGTGCCAGCTCACTTGACCCGGGACAGGGGGCGAATACGCAGTATTTT. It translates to CASSLDPGQGANTQYF.

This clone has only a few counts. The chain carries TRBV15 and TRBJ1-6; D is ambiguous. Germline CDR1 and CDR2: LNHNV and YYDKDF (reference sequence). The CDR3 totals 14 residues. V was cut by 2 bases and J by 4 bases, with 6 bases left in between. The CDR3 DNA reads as TGTGCCACCAGCAGATTTCGTTATAATTCACCCCTCCACTTT. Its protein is CATSRFRYNSPLHF.

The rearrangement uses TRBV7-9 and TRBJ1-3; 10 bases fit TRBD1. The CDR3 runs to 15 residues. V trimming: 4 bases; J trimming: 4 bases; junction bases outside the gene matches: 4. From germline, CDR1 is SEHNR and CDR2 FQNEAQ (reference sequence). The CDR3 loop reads CASSSTGGGGNTIYF. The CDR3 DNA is TGTGCCAGCAGCTCGACAGGGGGCGGCGGAAACACCATATATTTT.

CDR3 loop: CASSSTSGDYEQYF. CDR3 bases: TGTGCCAGCAGCTCCACTAGCGGGGACTACGAGCAGTACTTC. The gene calls are TRBV11-2 and TRBJ2-7, with 10 bases aligning to TRBD2. Looked up from germline, CDR1 is SGHAT and CDR2 is FQNNGV. With 4 bases clipped from V and 3 bases from J, the junction kept 3 bases outside the gene matches. The CDR3 is made up of 14 amino acids.

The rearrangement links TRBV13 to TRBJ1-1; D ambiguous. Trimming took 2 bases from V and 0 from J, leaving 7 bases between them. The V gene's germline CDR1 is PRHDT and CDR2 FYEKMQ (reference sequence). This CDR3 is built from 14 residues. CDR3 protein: CASSLQNMNTEAFF. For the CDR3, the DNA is TGTGCCAGCAGCTTACAGAATATGAACACTGAAGCTTTCTTT.

The CDR3 loop is CASSRLAGGSTDTQYF. The CDR3 DNA is TGTGCCAGCAGTAGACTAGCGGGGGGCAGCACAGATACGCAGTATTTT. The chain recombines TRBV2 with TRBJ2-3; 13 nucleotides agree with TRBD2. V shed 5 bases and J 0 bases; nucleotides not matched to a gene: 2. CDR1 is SNHLY and CDR2 is FYNNEI in the germline V gene. This CDR3 has 16 amino acids.

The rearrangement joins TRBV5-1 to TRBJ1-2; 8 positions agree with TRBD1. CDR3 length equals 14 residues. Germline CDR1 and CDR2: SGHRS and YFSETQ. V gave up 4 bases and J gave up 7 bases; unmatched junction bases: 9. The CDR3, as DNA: TGCGCCAGCAGCCCCAACCAGGGGGCGCTTGGCTACACCTTC. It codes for CASSPNQGALGYTF.

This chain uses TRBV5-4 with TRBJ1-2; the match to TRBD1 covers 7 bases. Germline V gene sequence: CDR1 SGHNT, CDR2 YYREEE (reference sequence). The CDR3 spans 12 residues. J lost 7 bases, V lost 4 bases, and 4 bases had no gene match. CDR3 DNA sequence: TGTGCCAGCAGCACCCGGGACAGTGGCTACACCTTC. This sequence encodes CASSTRDSGYTF.